The 11 T cell receptor beta chains in this list originate from one sample, sequenced in a study of cytomegalovirus exposure and HLA in healthy donors. The PCR employed 60 Vbeta primers together with 13 Jbeta primers. Profiled with immunoSEQ multiplex PCR; TCRdb holds only in-frame clones, not every one. The sample includes roughly 190,000 clones, 81% seen only once; the top ten take approximately 1.8%. The specimen was PBMCs. The receptors come from a man aged 18 to 29 in good health and CMV-seronegative.

This chain joins TRBV10-2 and TRBJ2-3, with a weak D call TRBD2 (6 bases). The ends were cut back, 7 bases at V and 7 bases at J, with 15 bases in the middle. Germline CDR1 is WSHSY and CDR2 is SAAADI. The CDR3 has 13 amino acids. Here the CDR3 reads CASKTSSGHTQYF. For the CDR3, the DNA is TGCGCCAGCAAGACTAGTTCCGGCCATACGCAGTATTTT.

The chain links TRBV5-6 to TRBJ1-2; no clear D. CDR3 length: 14 residues. CDR1 SGHDT and CDR2 YYEEEE come from the germline V gene. Trimming stripped 4 bases from V and 4 bases from J, with 14 bases between. The CDR3, as DNA: TGTGCCAGCAGCCTACCCCAGACTGCCTATGGCTACACCTTC. Protein: CASSLPQTAYGYTF.

This chain joins TRBV5-6 and TRBJ2-3; 10 bases align to TRBD2. The CDR3 extends over 14 amino acids. V lost 3 bases, J lost 5 bases, and 3 bases stayed unmatched. Per the germline V gene, CDR1 is SGHDT and CDR2 is YYEEEE. CDR3 nucleotide sequence: TGTGCCAGCAGCTCTCAGCGGGGGGGAGATACGCAGTATTTT. It specifies CASSSQRGGDTQYF.

In regard to this clone: Distinct nucleotide sequences in the sample also encode this CDR3. The chain recombines TRBV7-9 with TRBJ2-7; weak D call: TRBD1 (6 bases). Germline CDR1 is SEHNR and CDR2 is FQNEAQ (reference sequence). The CDR3 runs to 12 residues. The V gene lost 2 bases and the J gene lost 4 bases, with 6 bases spanning the gap. CDR3 protein: CASSLQGYEQYF. The CDR3 DNA reads TGTGCCAGCAGCTTACAGGGGTACGAGCAGTACTTC.

The J gene is TRBJ2-3, the V gene TRBV29-1, with 13 bases aligning to TRBD2. There are 15 residues in the CDR3. V lost 6 bases to trimming and J lost 4 bases; unmatched junction nucleotides: 7. Germline V CDR1 and CDR2: SQVTM, ANQGSEA. The CDR3 DNA is TGCAGCGTCGCCGGACTAGCGGGAGTCCCAGATACGCAGTATTTT. This translates into CSVAGLAGVPDTQYF.

This chain links TRBV7-6 with TRBJ1-3; D may be TRBD1 (6 bases). The CDR3 totals 15 residues. Trimming cost V 5 bases and J 4 bases, with 15 bases left between them. Germline assignment: CDR1 SGHVS and CDR2 FNYEAQ. CDR3 loop: CASSPAPGVGNTIYF. As DNA, the CDR3 is TGTGCCAGCAGCCCCGCCCCAGGGGTCGGAAACACCATATATTTT.

J is TRBJ1-2 and V is TRBV4-1, with 10 bases matching TRBD1. This CDR3 contains 16 residues. Germline assignment: CDR1 MGHRA and CDR2 YSYEKL. After removal of 3 bases from V and 3 bases from J, the junction contained 7 bases not matched to a gene. In DNA, the CDR3 is TGCGCCAGCAGCCACGAGCGTGGACAGGGGGACTATGGCTACACCTTC. Translation: CASSHERGQGDYGYTF.

The J gene is TRBJ2-7, the V gene TRBV6-1; a possible D gene is TRBD1 (6 bases). Trimming removed 5 bases from V and 0 bases from J, with 11 bases in between. The CDR3 runs to 14 residues. Germline CDR1 is MNHNS and CDR2 is SASEGT. CDR3 residues: CASSRGQGSYEQYF. The CDR3 region has the DNA TGTGCCAGCAGTCGGGGACAAGGCTCCTACGAGCAGTACTTC.

The V gene is TRBV27, the J gene TRBJ2-7; 8 nucleotides line up with TRBD1. This CDR3 has 14 amino acids. V shed 3 bases and J 2 bases; nucleotides not matched to a gene: 3. The germline gives CDR1 MNHEY, CDR2 SMNVEV (reference sequence). CDR3 in amino acids: CASSFSRGPYEQYF. The CDR3 DNA reads as TGTGCCAGCAGTTTTAGCAGGGGGCCCTACGAGCAGTACTTC.

The rearrangement joins TRBV7-3 to TRBJ1-4; D is undetermined. CDR1 is SGHTA, CDR2 FQGTGA, per germline. The CDR3 extends over 10 amino acids. V shed 8 bases and J shed 8 bases, with 6 bases lying between them. The CDR3 sequence is CASPGEKLFF. CDR3 DNA: TGTGCCAGCCCCGGGGAAAAACTGTTTTTT.

The chain couples TRBV5-6 to TRBJ2-1, with TRBD2 matching over 9 bases. Germline values: CDR1 SGHDT, CDR2 YYEEEE. V trimming: 2 bases; J trimming: 9 bases; junction bases outside the gene matches: 6. CDR3 length equals 14 residues. The CDR3 region has the DNA TGTGCCAGCAGCTTCGAAAGGACTAGCGTTGAGCAGTTCTTC. Encoded protein: CASSFERTSVEQFF.